The sequence of this T cell receptor (beta chain) was determined in a study of blood T cell repertoires in COVID-19. Using immunoSEQ multiplex PCR, the repertoire was profiled, and TCRdb retains in-frame clones only, with some absent. The sample holds about 300,000 clones, about 87% seen once. V was clipped by 1 base and J by 2 bases, with 6 bases between them. Germline V CDR1 and CDR2: SQVTM, ANQGSEA. The CDR3 spans 12 residues. What was sequenced was peripheral blood. This sequence was found in a woman aged 25 to 39 who had recovered from COVID-19. The chain joins TRBV29-1 to TRBJ2-7; D is unresolved. The CDR3 DNA reads TGCAGCGTTGAAGGCCACACCTACGAGCAGTACTTC. Encoded protein: CSVEGHTYEQYF.